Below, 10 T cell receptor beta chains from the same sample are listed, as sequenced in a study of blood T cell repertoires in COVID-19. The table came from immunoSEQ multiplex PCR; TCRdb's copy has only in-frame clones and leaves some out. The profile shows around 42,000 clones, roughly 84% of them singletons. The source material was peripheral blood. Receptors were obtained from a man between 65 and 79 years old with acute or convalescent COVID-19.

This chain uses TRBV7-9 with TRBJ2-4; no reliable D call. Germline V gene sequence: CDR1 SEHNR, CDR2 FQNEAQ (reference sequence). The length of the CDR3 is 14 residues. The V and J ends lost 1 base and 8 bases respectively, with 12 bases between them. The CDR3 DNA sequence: TGTGCCAGCAGCTTAGTGGGCCACGTGGACATTCAGTACTTC. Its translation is CASSLVGHVDIQYF.

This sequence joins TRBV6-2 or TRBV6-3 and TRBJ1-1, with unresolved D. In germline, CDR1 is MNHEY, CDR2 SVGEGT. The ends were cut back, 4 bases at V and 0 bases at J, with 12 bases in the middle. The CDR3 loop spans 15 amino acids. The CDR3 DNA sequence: TGTGCCAGCAGTTCAAGAAGGGAGGTGAACACTGAAGCTTTCTTT. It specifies CASSSRREVNTEAFF.

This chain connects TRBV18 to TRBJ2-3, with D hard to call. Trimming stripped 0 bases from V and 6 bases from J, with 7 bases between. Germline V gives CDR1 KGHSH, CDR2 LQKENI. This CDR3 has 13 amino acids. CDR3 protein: CASSPPSADTQYF. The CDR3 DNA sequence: TGTGCCAGCTCACCACCTTCCGCGGATACGCAGTATTTT.

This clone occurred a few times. CDR3 protein: CASSAETGGNSPLHF. CDR3 nucleotides: TGTGCCAGCAGTGCGGAGACAGGGGGAAATTCACCCCTCCACTTT. The chain employs TRBV27 and TRBJ1-6; TRBD1 matches 9 bases. The junction had 6 bases not matched to a gene; V was cut back by 5 bases and J by 7 bases. Germline assignment: CDR1 MNHEY and CDR2 SMNVEV (reference sequence). The CDR3 contains 15 residues.

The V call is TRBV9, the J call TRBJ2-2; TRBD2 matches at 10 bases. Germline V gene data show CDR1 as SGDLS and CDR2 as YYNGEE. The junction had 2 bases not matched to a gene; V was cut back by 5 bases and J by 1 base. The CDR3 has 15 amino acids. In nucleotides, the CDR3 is TGTGCCAGCAGGGGGACTAGCGTGAACACCGGGGAGCTGTTTTTT. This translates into CASRGTSVNTGELFF.

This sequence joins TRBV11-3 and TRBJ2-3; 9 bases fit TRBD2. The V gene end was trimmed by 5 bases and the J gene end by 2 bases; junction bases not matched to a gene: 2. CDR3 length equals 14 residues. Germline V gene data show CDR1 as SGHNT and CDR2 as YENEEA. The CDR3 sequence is CASSMGLATDTQYF. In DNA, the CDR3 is TGTGCCAGCAGCATGGGACTAGCCACAGATACGCAGTATTTT.

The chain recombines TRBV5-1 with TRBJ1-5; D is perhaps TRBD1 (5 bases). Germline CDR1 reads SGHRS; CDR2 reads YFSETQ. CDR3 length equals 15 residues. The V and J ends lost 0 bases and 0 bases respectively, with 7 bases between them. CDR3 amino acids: CASSLGQTSNQPQHF. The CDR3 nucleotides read TGCGCCAGCAGCTTGGGACAGACTAGCAATCAGCCCCAGCATTTT.

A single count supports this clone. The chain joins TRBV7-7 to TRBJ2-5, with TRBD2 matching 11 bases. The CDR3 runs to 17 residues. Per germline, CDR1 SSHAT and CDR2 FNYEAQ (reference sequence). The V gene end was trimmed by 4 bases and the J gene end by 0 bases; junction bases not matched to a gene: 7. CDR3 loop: CASSSGIAGGYQETQYF. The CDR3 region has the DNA TGTGCCAGCAGCTCCGGGATAGCGGGAGGGTACCAAGAGACCCAGTACTTC.

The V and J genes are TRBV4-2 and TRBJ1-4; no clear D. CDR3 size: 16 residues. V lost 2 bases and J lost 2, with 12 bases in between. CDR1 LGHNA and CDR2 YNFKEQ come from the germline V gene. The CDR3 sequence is CASSQFMQATNEKLFF. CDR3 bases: TGTGCCAGCAGCCAATTCATGCAGGCCACTAATGAAAAACTGTTTTTT.

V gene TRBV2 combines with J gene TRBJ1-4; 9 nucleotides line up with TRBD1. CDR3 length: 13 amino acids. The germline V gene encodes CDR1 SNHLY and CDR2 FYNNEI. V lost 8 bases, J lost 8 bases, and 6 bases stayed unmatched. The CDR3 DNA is TGTGCCAGCTTGGGACAGGGAAGAGAAAAACTGTTTTTT. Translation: CASLGQGREKLFF. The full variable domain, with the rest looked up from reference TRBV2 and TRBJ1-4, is EPEVTQTPSHQVTQMGQEVILRCVPISNHLYFYWYRQILGQKVEFLVSFYNNEISEKSEIFDDQFSVERPDGSNFTLKIRSTKLEDSAMYFCASLGQGREKLFFGSGTQLSVL.